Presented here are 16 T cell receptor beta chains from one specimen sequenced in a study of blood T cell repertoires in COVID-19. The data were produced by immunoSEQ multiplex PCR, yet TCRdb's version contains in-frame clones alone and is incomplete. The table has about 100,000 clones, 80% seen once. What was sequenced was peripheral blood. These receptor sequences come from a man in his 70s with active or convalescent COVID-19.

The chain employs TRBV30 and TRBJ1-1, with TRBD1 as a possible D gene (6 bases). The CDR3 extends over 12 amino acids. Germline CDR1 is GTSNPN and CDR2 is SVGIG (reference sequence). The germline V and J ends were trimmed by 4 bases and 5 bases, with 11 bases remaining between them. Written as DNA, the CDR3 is TGTGCCTGGATGGACAGTAGGACTGAAGCTTTCTTT. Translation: CAWMDSRTEAFF.

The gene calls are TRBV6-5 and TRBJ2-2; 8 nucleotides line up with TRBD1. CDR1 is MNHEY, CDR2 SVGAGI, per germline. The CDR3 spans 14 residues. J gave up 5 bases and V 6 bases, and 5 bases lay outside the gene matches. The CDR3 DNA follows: TGTGCCAGCAGCGGACAGGGTTGGACCGGGGAGCTGTTTTTT. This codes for CASSGQGWTGELFF.

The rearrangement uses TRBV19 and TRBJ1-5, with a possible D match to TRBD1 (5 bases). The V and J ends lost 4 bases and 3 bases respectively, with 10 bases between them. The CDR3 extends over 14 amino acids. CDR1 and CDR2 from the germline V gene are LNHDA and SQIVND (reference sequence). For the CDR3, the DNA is TGTGCCAGTAGTACATGGGGCCCCAATCAGCCCCAGCATTTT. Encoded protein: CASSTWGPNQPQHF.

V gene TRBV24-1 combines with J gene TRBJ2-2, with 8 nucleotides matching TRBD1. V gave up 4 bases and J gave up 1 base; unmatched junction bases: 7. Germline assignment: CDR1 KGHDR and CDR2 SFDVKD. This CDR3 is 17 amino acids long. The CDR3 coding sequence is TGTGCCACCAGTGACATCCCAGGACAGGGGAACACCGGGGAGCTGTTTTTT. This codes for CATSDIPGQGNTGELFF.

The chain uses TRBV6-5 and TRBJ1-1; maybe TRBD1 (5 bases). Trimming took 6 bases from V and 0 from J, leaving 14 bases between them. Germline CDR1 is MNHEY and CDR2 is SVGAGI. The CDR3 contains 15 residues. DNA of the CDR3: TGTGCCAGCAGCCTGACAGATACTATGAACACTGAAGCTTTCTTT. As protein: CASSLTDTMNTEAFF.

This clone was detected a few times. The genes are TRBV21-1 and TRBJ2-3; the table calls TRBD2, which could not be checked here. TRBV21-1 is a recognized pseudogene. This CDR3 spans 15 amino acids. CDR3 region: CASSFLAGGSDTQYF. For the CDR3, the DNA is TGTGCCAGCAGCTTCCTAGCGGGAGGGTCGGATACGCAGTATTTT.

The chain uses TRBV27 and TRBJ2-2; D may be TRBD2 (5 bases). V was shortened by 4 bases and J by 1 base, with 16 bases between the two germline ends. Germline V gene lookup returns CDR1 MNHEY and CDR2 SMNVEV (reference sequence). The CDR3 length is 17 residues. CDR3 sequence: CASSSPLLGENTGELFF. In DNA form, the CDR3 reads TGTGCCAGCAGTTCACCCCTCTTGGGAGAGAACACCGGGGAGCTGTTTTTT.

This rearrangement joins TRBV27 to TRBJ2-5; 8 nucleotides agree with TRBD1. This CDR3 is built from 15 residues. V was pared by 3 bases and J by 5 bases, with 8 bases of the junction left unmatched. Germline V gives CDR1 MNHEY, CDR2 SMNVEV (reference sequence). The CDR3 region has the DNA TGTGCCAGCAGTTTCCACAGGGGGAAGGGCGAGACCCAGTACTTC. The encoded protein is CASSFHRGKGETQYF.

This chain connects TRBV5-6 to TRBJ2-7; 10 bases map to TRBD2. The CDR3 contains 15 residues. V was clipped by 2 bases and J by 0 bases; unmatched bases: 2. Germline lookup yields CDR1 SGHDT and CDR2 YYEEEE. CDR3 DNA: TGTGCCAGCAGCTTCCTAGCGGGGGTCTCCTACGAGCAGTACTTC. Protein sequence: CASSFLAGVSYEQYF.

The CDR3 DNA follows: TGTGCCACCAGTCGGGGGGAGGGCCACGGAAATGAGCAGTTCTTC. Translated, it gives CATSRGEGHGNEQFF. V is TRBV15 and J is TRBJ2-1, with 7 bases fitting TRBD2. The CDR3 is 15 residues long. V dropped 6 bases and J dropped 7; count of bases not matched to a gene: 12. Germline values: CDR1 LNHNV, CDR2 YYDKDF (reference sequence).

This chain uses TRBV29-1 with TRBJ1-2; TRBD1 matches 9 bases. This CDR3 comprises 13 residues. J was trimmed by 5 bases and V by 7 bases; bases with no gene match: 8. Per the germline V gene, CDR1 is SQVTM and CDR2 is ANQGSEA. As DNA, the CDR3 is TGCAGCGGTACAGGGGGCCTGCGATATGGCTACACCTTC. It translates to CSGTGGLRYGYTF.

CDR3 sequence: CASSIRRDNQPQHF. The CDR3 bases are TGTGCCAGTAGTATCCGCAGGGATAATCAGCCCCAGCATTTT. This chain links TRBV19 with TRBJ1-5; D is perhaps TRBD1 (5 bases). Germline CDR1 reads LNHDA; CDR2 reads SQIVND (reference sequence). The CDR3 length is 14 residues. Trimming removed 3 bases from V and 4 bases from J, with 10 bases in between.

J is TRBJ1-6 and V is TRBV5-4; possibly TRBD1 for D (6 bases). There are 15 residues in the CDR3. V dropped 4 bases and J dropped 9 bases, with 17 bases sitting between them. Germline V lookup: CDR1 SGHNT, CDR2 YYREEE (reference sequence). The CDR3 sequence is CASSHTGTLVSPLHF. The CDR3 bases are TGTGCCAGCAGCCATACCGGGACATTAGTTTCACCCCTCCACTTT.

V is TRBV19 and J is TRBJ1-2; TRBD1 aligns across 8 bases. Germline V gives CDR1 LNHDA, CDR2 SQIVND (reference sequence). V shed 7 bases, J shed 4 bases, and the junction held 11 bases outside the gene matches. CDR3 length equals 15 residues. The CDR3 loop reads CASKPNQGAGYGYTF. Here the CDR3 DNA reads TGTGCCAGTAAGCCCAATCAGGGGGCGGGCTATGGCTACACCTTC.

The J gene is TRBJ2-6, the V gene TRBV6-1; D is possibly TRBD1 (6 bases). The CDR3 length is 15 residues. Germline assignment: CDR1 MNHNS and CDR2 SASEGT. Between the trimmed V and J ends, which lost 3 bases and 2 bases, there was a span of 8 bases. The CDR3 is CASSDNRAGANVLTF. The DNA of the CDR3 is TGTGCCAGCAGTGACAACAGGGCTGGGGCCAACGTCCTGACTTTC.

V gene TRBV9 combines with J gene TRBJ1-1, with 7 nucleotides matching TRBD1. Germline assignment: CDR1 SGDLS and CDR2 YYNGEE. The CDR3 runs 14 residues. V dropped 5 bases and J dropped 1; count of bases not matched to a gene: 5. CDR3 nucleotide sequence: TGTGCCAGCAGTTTAACAGGGGCGAACACTGAAGCTTTCTTT. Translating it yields CASSLTGANTEAFF. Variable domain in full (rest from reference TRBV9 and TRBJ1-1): DSGVTQTPKHLITATGQRVTLRCSPRSGDLSVYWYQQSLDQGLQFLIQYYNGEERAKGNILERFSAQQFPDLHSELNLSSLELGDSALYFCASSLTGANTEAFFGQGTRLTVV.